A selection of T cell receptor beta chains follows, all from one sample in a study of cytomegalovirus exposure and HLA in healthy donors. Profiling relied on immunoSEQ multiplex PCR, and the TCRdb table lists in-frame clones only, not all of them. The sample contains more than 80,000 clones, approximately 96% of which appear only once. Sequences were obtained from PBMCs. These receptors came from a woman aged 18-29 years in good health and CMV-seronegative. Both conserved end residues are part of each CDR3. The order of the fields is V gene, J gene, clone size, D gene, CDR3 DNA, CDR3 protein. A D gene is named only where the DNA matches it firmly. A row's size may be missing; if present it is once, few, many or a size class.

TRBV4-1	TRBJ2-7	-	TRBD2	TGCGCCAGCAGCCAAGGGGGACTAGCGGCCCAAAGCTCCTACGAGCAGTACTTC	CASSQGGLAAQSSYEQYF
TRBV27	TRBJ1-1	-	TRBD1	TGTGCCAGCAGTTTATCCGGGACAGGGGTGAACACTGAAGCTTTCTTT	CASSLSGTGVNTEAFF
TRBV9	TRBJ2-3	-	-	TGTGCCAGCAGCGTAGGGATAACAGGGACCACAGATACGCAGTATTTT	CASSVGITGTTDTQYF
TRBV2	TRBJ2-2	-	TRBD2	TGTGCCAGCAGTGGGCGGGAGGGAGGTCGGACCGGGGAGCTGTTTTTT	CASSGREGGRTGELFF
TRBV6-1	TRBJ2-1	-	-	TGTGCCAGCAGTGAAGCGCTGGGCAGAGCCTACAATGAGCAGTTCTTC	CASSEALGRAYNEQFF
TRBV7-8	TRBJ2-5	-	-	TGTGCCAGCAGCCCAGGACAAGAGACCCAGTACTTC	CASSPGQETQYF
TRBV7-6	TRBJ2-5	-	-	TGTGCCAGCAGCTTAGACCCGGAAGAGACCCAGTACTTC	CASSLDPEETQYF
TRBV4-1	TRBJ2-7	-	TRBD2	TGCGCCAGCAGCCAAGATGCCGCCCTGACTAGCGGAATCTACGAGCAGTACTTC	CASSQDAALTSGIYEQYF
TRBV19	TRBJ2-7	-	-	TGTGCCAGTAGTTGGCGCGGTACTAACTACGAGCAGTACTTC	CASSWRGTNYEQYF
TRBV4-1	TRBJ2-7	-	-	TGCGCCAGCAGCCAAGATCGTGCTAGCCCGGGCGAGCAGTACTTC	CASSQDRASPGEQYF
TRBV27	TRBJ1-2	-	-	TGTGCCAGCAGTTCGCCCGGCAGGCCGGGGGGGTATGGCTACACCTTC	CASSSPGRPGGYGYTF
TRBV21-1	TRBJ1-1	once	-	TGTGCCAGCAGCCACCCTTCCGGGACAGGGTACGGGAACACTGAAGCTTTCTTT	CASSHPSGTGYGNTEAFF
TRBV2	TRBJ2-7	once	TRBD2	TGTGCCAGCAGTGAATTGGCTAGCGGGGGGGTAGAGCAGTACTTC	CASSELASGGVEQYF
TRBV19	TRBJ2-7	-	TRBD2	TGTGCCAGTAGCGGGACTAGCGGCTCCTACGAGCAGTACTTC	CASSGTSGSYEQYF
TRBV2	TRBJ2-1	-	-	TGTGCCAGCGATGTTGGGGCCCCCTTAATCTACAATGAGCAGTTCTTC	CASDVGAPLIYNEQFF
TRBV5-5	TRBJ1-1	-	TRBD1	TGTGCCAGCAGCCAACAACAGGGGAGGAACACTGAAGCTTTCTTT	CASSQQQGRNTEAFF
TRBV7-7	TRBJ2-7	once	TRBD2	TGTGCCAGCAGCTTAGCCCCCCTAGCGGTCCCTAGGGACGAGCAGTACTTC	CASSLAPLAVPRDEQYF
TRBV15	TRBJ2-7	-	-	TGTGCCACCAGCAGAGGTGGCAGTTCGACCTACGAGCAGTACTTC	CATSRGGSSTYEQYF
TRBV5-4	TRBJ2-7	-	TRBD1	TGTGCCAGCAGCTTTGCACAGTTGGGACAGGGCGAGCAGTACTTC	CASSFAQLGQGEQYF
TRBV5-1	TRBJ1-3	-	TRBD1	TGCGCCAGCAGCTTGGGGGACAGCGGAACCACCATATATTTT	CASSLGDSGTTIYF
TRBV6-1	TRBJ2-7	-	TRBD2	TGTGCCAGCAGTGAGGGGACTAGCGGATACGAGCAGTACTTC	CASSEGTSGYEQYF
TRBV7-2	TRBJ2-5	-	TRBD2	TGTGCCAGCAGCCTCCGACTAGCGGGGCAAGAGACCCAGTACTTC	CASSLRLAGQETQYF
TRBV28	TRBJ1-6	-	-	TGTGCCAGCAGTCCCCTACCGGGACACTATAATTCACCCCTCCACTTT	CASSPLPGHYNSPLHF
TRBV18	TRBJ2-6	-	TRBD1	TGTGCCAGCTCACCAAGAAGGACAGGGAGTGTGTCCGGGGCCAACGTCCTGACTTTC	CASSPRRTGSVSGANVLTF
TRBV18	TRBJ2-6	once	-	TGTGCCAGCTCACCGCGGGGCTCTGGGGCCAACGTCCTGACTTTC	CASSPRGSGANVLTF
TRBV10-2	TRBJ1-1	-	-	TGCGCCAGCGCGGTGGACACTGAAGCTTTCTTT	CASAVDTEAFF
TRBV18	TRBJ2-7	-	TRBD1	TGTGCCAGCTCACCTATGGGACAGGGGGTCGGATCCGAGCAGTACTTC	CASSPMGQGVGSEQYF
TRBV27	TRBJ2-2	-	TRBD2	TGTGCCAGCAGTGGACTAGCGGCAGTGAACACCGGGGAGCTGTTTTTT	CASSGLAAVNTGELFF
TRBV13	TRBJ1-1	-	TRBD1	TGTGCCAGCAGTTTGGACAGGGGATTTCCTGAAGCTTTCTTT	CASSLDRGFPEAFF
TRBV4-1	TRBJ2-1	-	TRBD1	TGCGCCAGCAGCCGGACAGGTTCCAACAATGAGCAGTTCTTC	CASSRTGSNNEQFF
TRBV29-1	TRBJ2-1	-	TRBD2	TGCAGCGTTGAAGATCACGGGACTAGCGGGACCCTTTACAATGAGCAGTTCTTC	CSVEDHGTSGTLYNEQFF
TRBV9	TRBJ1-1	-	-	TGTGCCAGCAGCGTAGGTTTACAGACTATTGAAGCTTTCTTT	CASSVGLQTIEAFF
TRBV7-2	TRBJ1-2	once	-	TGTGCCAGCAGCGGGGGGGGATATGGCTACACCTTC	CASSGGGYGYTF
TRBV30	TRBJ1-4	-	TRBD1	TGTGCCTGGAGTGTAATAGGCAGGGGGCGAAATAATGAAAAACTGTTTTTT	CAWSVIGRGRNNEKLFF
TRBV9	TRBJ2-7	-	TRBD1	TGTGCCAGCAGCGCAAGACAGGGTGACTACGAGCAGTACTTC	CASSARQGDYEQYF
TRBV5-4	TRBJ2-7	-	TRBD2	TGTGCCAGCAGCTCGGGAGGGACTCCCTACGAGCAGTACTTC	CASSSGGTPYEQYF
TRBV6-5	TRBJ2-7	-	-	TGTGCCAGCAGCCCCCTCGCAGGTCGTGAGCAGTACTTC	CASSPLAGREQYF
TRBV20-1	TRBJ1-1	-	-	TGCAGTGCGGACGGGAACGAAGCTTTCTTT	CSADGNEAFF
TRBV4-2	TRBJ2-7	once	-	TGTGCCAGCAGCCAACAACATATACAGGAAAACTCCTACGAGCAGTACTTC	CASSQQHIQENSYEQYF
TRBV9	TRBJ1-1	-	TRBD1	TGTGCCAGCAGCGTAGCCGATTTAACAGGGGCGAGGGACACTGAAGCTTTCTTT	CASSVADLTGARDTEAFF
TRBV2	TRBJ2-5	once	-	TGTGCCAGCGGAGACGCAGACCAAGAGACCCAGTACTTC	CASGDADQETQYF
TRBV6-4	TRBJ2-5	-	TRBD2	TGTGCCAGCAGTCCCACTAGCGGCGGAGGGGAGACCCAGTACTTC	CASSPTSGGGETQYF
TRBV28	TRBJ2-7	-	-	TGTGCCAGCAGTTTGCTTCGAGAGTACGAGCAGTACTTC	CASSLLREYEQYF
TRBV5-1	TRBJ2-1	-	-	TGCGCCAGCAGCTTGGACCGGAGTGGGTACAATGAGCAGTTCTTC	CASSLDRSGYNEQFF
TRBV7-9	TRBJ2-1	-	TRBD2	TGTGCCAGCAGCGCGCCTATCTCCGGGACTAGCGGGATATGGGAGCAGTTCTTC	CASSAPISGTSGIWEQFF
TRBV19	TRBJ1-1	-	-	TGTGCCAGTAGTATTTGGGGGCAGGGGAGTTTCACTGAAGCTTTCTTT	CASSIWGQGSFTEAFF
TRBV30	TRBJ2-7	-	TRBD2	TGTGCCTGGGGGGGGGTCGAGCAGTACTTC	CAWGGVEQYF
TRBV5-1	TRBJ2-7	-	-	TGCGCCAGCAGTGACTACTACGAGCAGTACTTC	CASSDYYEQYF
TRBV29-1	TRBJ2-6	-	TRBD1	TGCAGCGTTGATGGGACAGGCTTATTTGGGGCCAACGTCCTGACTTTC	CSVDGTGLFGANVLTF
TRBV29-1	TRBJ1-3	-	-	TGCAGCGTTGAAGATCAGACAGCACTAAACACCATATATTTT	CSVEDQTALNTIYF
TRBV6-4	TRBJ2-2	-	TRBD1	TGTGCCAGCAGTGAACGGACAGGGGCCACCGGGGAGCTGTTTTTT	CASSERTGATGELFF
TRBV28	TRBJ2-1	-	TRBD2	TGTGCCAGCCTTATAGCCGTAGGGACTAGCGGCCACAATGAGCAGTTCTTC	CASLIAVGTSGHNEQFF
TRBV10-2	TRBJ2-1	-	TRBD2	TGCGCCAGCACAGGACTAGAGGGCAGGGATGAGCAGTTCTTC	CASTGLEGRDEQFF
TRBV28	TRBJ2-7	-	-	TGTGCCAGCAGTTCGACTATCAACTACGAGCAGTACTTC	CASSSTINYEQYF
TRBV30	TRBJ2-4	-	-	TGTGCCTGGAGTGTACAGGGCAGTCATTTCGGCAAAAACATTCAGTACTTC	CAWSVQGSHFGKNIQYF